Listed below are T cell receptor beta chains from one sample, sequenced in a study of metastatic and nonmetastatic thyroid tumors. MiXCR re-clonotyped the PCR reads for TCRdb. The data hold approximately 16,000 clones, with less than 25% observed a single time. Material for sequencing was tumor tissue. The origin of the receptors is a male donor with papillary thyroid cancer or a benign thyroid nodule (not recorded which). Some clones in this sample may be carry-over from other donors' samples. Each CDR3 is given with its conserved first and last residue. D genes are given only for firm matches. Clone sizes are given selectively: once, few, many, or a class where the clone is expanded.

v_call,clone_size,d_call,j_call,cdr3_nt,cdr3_aa
TRBV9,many,TRBD2,TRBJ2-2,TGTGCCAGCAGCGGGGGGGGCACCGGGGAGCTGTTTTTT,CASSGGGTGELFF
TRBV5-6,many,TRBD1,TRBJ2-5,TGTGCCAGCAGCTTTATCTACCAGACAGGGGACCAAGAGACCCAGTACTTC,CASSFIYQTGDQETQYF
TRBV5-1,medium-sized,-,TRBJ1-6,TGCGCCAGCAGCCCTACAGGGATCAATTCACCCCTCCACTTT,CASSPTGINSPLHF
TRBV3-1,-,-,TRBJ2-7,TGTGCCAGTAGCCAAGAGGGCGAGCAGTACTTC,CASSQEGEQYF
TRBV9,many,-,TRBJ2-1,TGTGCCAGCAGCGTAGGCGGGGGCTGGGATGAGCAGTTCTTC,CASSVGGGWDEQFF
TRBV2,-,-,TRBJ2-2,TGTGCCAGCAGTGAAGCGCGTACGGGGAACGGGGAGCTGTTTTTT,CASSEARTGNGELFF
TRBV24-1,-,-,TRBJ2-1,TGTGCCACCAGTGATTTGGCTGCTGCCTGGGATGAGCAGTTCTTC,CATSDLAAAWDEQFF
TRBV6-5,few,TRBD2,TRBJ2-7,TGTGCCAGCAGTTACTCTACTAGCGGGAGTCCCTACGAGCAGTACTTC,CASSYSTSGSPYEQYF
TRBV7-2,-,TRBD2,TRBJ2-2,TGTGCCAGCAGTTGGACTAGCGGGGGTACCGGGGAGCTGTTTTTT,CASSWTSGGTGELFF
TRBV11-2,medium-sized,-,TRBJ1-4,TGTGCCAGCAGCTTATCACCAGGGCATAATGAAAAACTGTTTTTT,CASSLSPGHNEKLFF
TRBV20-1,-,-,TRBJ2-5,TGCAGTGCTCCGTCCGTGAACCAAGAGACCCAGTACTTC,CSAPSVNQETQYF
TRBV20-1,-,TRBD1,TRBJ1-1,TGCAGTGCTAGAGAAGGGGGACAGGAACTAGAAGCTTTCTTT,CSAREGGQELEAFF
TRBV11-2,-,-,TRBJ2-2,TGTGCCAGCAGTTCGATTTACACCGGGGAGCTGTTTTTT,CASSSIYTGELFF
TRBV3-1,many,-,TRBJ1-5,TGTGCCAGCAGCCGGGACAGCAATCAGCCCCAGCATTTT,CASSRDSNQPQHF
TRBV12-3/TRBV12-4,medium-sized,-,TRBJ1-3,TGTGCCACCTGGGGGTCCCGAAACACCATATATTTT,CATWGSRNTIYF
TRBV11-1,many,TRBD2,TRBJ2-2,TGTGCCAGCAGCCCTCTCACACGGGGGGCCGGGGAGCTGTTTTTT,CASSPLTRGAGELFF
TRBV30,-,-,TRBJ1-3,TGTGCCTGGAGTGGGGGACCTGGAAACACCATATATTTT,CAWSGGPGNTIYF
TRBV7-2,few,-,TRBJ1-2,TGTGCCAGCAGCACCCGGGAGGCAAGCTACACCTTC,CASSTREASYTF
TRBV6-4,few,TRBD1,TRBJ2-7,TGTGACAGCAGTGAAGGGGCAGGGGGATACGAGCAGTACTTC,CDSSEGAGGYEQYF
TRBV7-9,many,TRBD1,TRBJ1-1,TGTGCCAGCACAGGGGGCACTGAAGCTTTCTTT,CASTGGTEAFF
TRBV11-3,medium-sized,-,TRBJ2-2,TGTGCCAGCAGCGGGAACACCGGGGAGCTGTTTTTT,CASSGNTGELFF